This T cell receptor beta chain was retrieved from a study of shared clonotypes between healthy human individuals. Study-level points and caveats: Clonotypes not shared had lower generation probabilities than those common to all four donors.

Clones were sequenced by immunoSEQ multiplex PCR, and TCRdb holds only the in-frame ones, with some missing. Found here are about 1.1 million clones, roughly 80% of them singletons; the top ten hold about 0.89%. Germline V gives CDR1 MDHEN, CDR2 SYDVKM. V trimming: 3 bases; J trimming: 8 bases; junction bases outside the gene matches: 10. This CDR3 spans 16 amino acids. Remarks on this clone: As yet, its antigen is unknown.

This chain connects TRBV28 to TRBJ1-4; 9 positions agree with TRBD1. The clonotype was recovered from a man aged 18 to 29 in good health. Some clones in this sample may be carry-over from other donors' samples. The sequenced sample consisted of memory CD4+ T cells from PBMCs. The subset denotes: CD45RA-negative fraction. The CDR3 DNA reads TGTGCCAGCAGTTTGTCCGGGGGACAGGGTCGGGAAAAACTGTTTTTT. Encoded protein: CASSLSGGQGREKLFF.